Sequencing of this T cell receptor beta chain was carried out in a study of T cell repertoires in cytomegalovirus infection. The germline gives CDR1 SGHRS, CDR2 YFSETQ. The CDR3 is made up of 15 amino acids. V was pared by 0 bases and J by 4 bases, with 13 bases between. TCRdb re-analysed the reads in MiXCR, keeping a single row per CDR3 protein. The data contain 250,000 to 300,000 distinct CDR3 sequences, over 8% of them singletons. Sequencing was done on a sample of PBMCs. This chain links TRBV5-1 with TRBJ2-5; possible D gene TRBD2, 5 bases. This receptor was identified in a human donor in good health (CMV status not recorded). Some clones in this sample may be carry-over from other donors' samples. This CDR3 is CASSLAWGGGETQYF. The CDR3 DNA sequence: TGCGCCAGCAGCTTGGCTTGGGGTGGAGGAGAGACCCAGTACTTC. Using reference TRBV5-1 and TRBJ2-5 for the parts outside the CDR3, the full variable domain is KAGVTQTPRYLIKTRGQQVTLSCSPISGHRSVSWYQQTPGQGLQFLFEYFSETQRNKGNFPGRFSGRQFSNSRSEMNVSTLELGDSALYLCASSLAWGGGETQYFGPGTRLLVL.